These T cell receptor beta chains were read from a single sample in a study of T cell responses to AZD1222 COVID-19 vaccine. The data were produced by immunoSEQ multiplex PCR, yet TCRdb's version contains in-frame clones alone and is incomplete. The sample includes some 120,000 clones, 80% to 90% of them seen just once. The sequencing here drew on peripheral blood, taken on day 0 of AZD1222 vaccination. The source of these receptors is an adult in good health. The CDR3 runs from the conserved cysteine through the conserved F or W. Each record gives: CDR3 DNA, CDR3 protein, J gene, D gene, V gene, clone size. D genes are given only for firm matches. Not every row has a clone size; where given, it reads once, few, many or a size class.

cdr3_nt: TGTGCCAGCAGCCACCATGCCCGGGCGGGAATCAATGAGCAGTTCTTC
cdr3_aa: CASSHHARAGINEQFF
j_call: TRBJ2-1
d_call: NA
v_call: TRBV3-1/TRBV3-2
clone_size: NA

cdr3_nt: TGTGCCAGCAGCGCCATTGGGGGGCGCGTCAATGAGCAGTTCTTC
cdr3_aa: CASSAIGGRVNEQFF
j_call: TRBJ2-1
d_call: NA
v_call: TRBV9
clone_size: few

cdr3_nt: TGTGCCTGGAAGGACAGGAGCTCCTACGAGCAGTACTTC
cdr3_aa: CAWKDRSSYEQYF
j_call: TRBJ2-7
d_call: TRBD1
v_call: TRBV30
clone_size: NA

cdr3_nt: TGTGCCAGCAGCAACGCTAGACCGACAGGGTGGACTGAAGCTTTCTTT
cdr3_aa: CASSNARPTGWTEAFF
j_call: TRBJ1-1
d_call: TRBD1
v_call: TRBV7-8
clone_size: NA

cdr3_nt: TGTGCCAGTAAGGAAGGCAATCAGCCCCAGCATTTT
cdr3_aa: CASKEGNQPQHF
j_call: TRBJ1-5
d_call: NA
v_call: TRBV19
clone_size: NA

cdr3_nt: TGTGCCAGTAGTATAGAGAAGCGCTCCAATCAGCCCCAGCATTTT
cdr3_aa: CASSIEKRSNQPQHF
j_call: TRBJ1-5
d_call: NA
v_call: TRBV19
clone_size: NA

cdr3_nt: TGTGCCAGCAGCGACGGGACTAGCGGGAGGGATACGCAGTATTTT
cdr3_aa: CASSDGTSGRDTQYF
j_call: TRBJ2-3
d_call: TRBD2
v_call: TRBV9
clone_size: once

cdr3_nt: TGTGCCAGCAGTTTATCAGGGACAGGGGGCGTCGCTGAAGCTTTCTTT
cdr3_aa: CASSLSGTGGVAEAFF
j_call: TRBJ1-1
d_call: TRBD1
v_call: TRBV27
clone_size: NA

cdr3_nt: TGCGCCAGCAGCGACGACGGCCAGGGTGGAAACACCATATATTTT
cdr3_aa: CASSDDGQGGNTIYF
j_call: TRBJ1-3
d_call: NA
v_call: TRBV5-1
clone_size: NA

cdr3_nt: TGTGCCAGCAGCTTGACTTTGGGACGGGGGAACACTGAAGCTTTCTTT
cdr3_aa: CASSLTLGRGNTEAFF
j_call: TRBJ1-1
d_call: NA
v_call: TRBV11-3
clone_size: once

cdr3_nt: TGTGCCTGGAGTACCCGACAGGGTGCTCAGCCCCAGCATTTT
cdr3_aa: CAWSTRQGAQPQHF
j_call: TRBJ1-5
d_call: TRBD1
v_call: TRBV30
clone_size: once

cdr3_nt: TGTGCCAGCAGCCCGGACATCTACAATGAGCAGTTCTTC
cdr3_aa: CASSPDIYNEQFF
j_call: TRBJ2-1
d_call: NA
v_call: TRBV5-4
clone_size: NA

cdr3_nt: TGTGCCAGCAGTTCGGGACTAGCTCCTCTCGAGCAGTACTTC
cdr3_aa: CASSSGLAPLEQYF
j_call: TRBJ2-7
d_call: TRBD2
v_call: TRBV7-2
clone_size: NA

cdr3_nt: TGTGCCACCAGTGATTTATCGGACAGAACCTTTAACTATGGCTACACCTTC
cdr3_aa: CATSDLSDRTFNYGYTF
j_call: TRBJ1-2
d_call: NA
v_call: TRBV24-1
clone_size: NA

cdr3_nt: TGTGCCAGCAGTCCACGGACTGTGAGCGATACGCAGTATTTT
cdr3_aa: CASSPRTVSDTQYF
j_call: TRBJ2-3
d_call: NA
v_call: TRBV3-1/TRBV3-2
clone_size: NA

cdr3_nt: TGTGCCAGCTCAACCGGGACCGCGGGTGAGACCCAGTACTTC
cdr3_aa: CASSTGTAGETQYF
j_call: TRBJ2-5
d_call: NA
v_call: TRBV18
clone_size: NA

cdr3_nt: TGTGCCAGCAGCGTAAGGGGGTACTCGGGGAATGAGCAGTTCTTC
cdr3_aa: CASSVRGYSGNEQFF
j_call: TRBJ2-1
d_call: NA
v_call: TRBV9
clone_size: once

cdr3_nt: TGTGCCAGCAGCTTAGTAAGGACATCCCGGCCCCCTGAAGCTTTCTTT
cdr3_aa: CASSLVRTSRPPEAFF
j_call: TRBJ1-1
d_call: NA
v_call: TRBV11-2
clone_size: once

cdr3_nt: TGTGCCAGCAGCTTACCAGGGGTGGACAAAAACATTCAGTACTTC
cdr3_aa: CASSLPGVDKNIQYF
j_call: TRBJ2-4
d_call: NA
v_call: TRBV11-2
clone_size: NA

cdr3_nt: TGTGCCAGCAGTACGGGACAGGGGTATGGCTACACCTTC
cdr3_aa: CASSTGQGYGYTF
j_call: TRBJ1-2
d_call: TRBD1
v_call: TRBV2
clone_size: NA

cdr3_nt: TGTGCCAGAAGCACGGTTCCTCGGTACGAGCAGTACTTC
cdr3_aa: CARSTVPRYEQYF
j_call: TRBJ2-7
d_call: NA
v_call: TRBV5-3
clone_size: NA

cdr3_nt: TGTGCCAGCAGCATGGGACGGATCAACACTGAAGCTTTCTTT
cdr3_aa: CASSMGRINTEAFF
j_call: TRBJ1-1
d_call: NA
v_call: TRBV9
clone_size: NA

cdr3_nt: TGCGCCAGCAGCCAAGATAGAGGGCCCGGGGAGCTGTTTTTT
cdr3_aa: CASSQDRGPGELFF
j_call: TRBJ2-2
d_call: NA
v_call: TRBV4-3
clone_size: NA

cdr3_nt: TGCGCCAGCAACCCTGGACAGGGAGCTAACTATGGCTACACCTTC
cdr3_aa: CASNPGQGANYGYTF
j_call: TRBJ1-2
d_call: TRBD1
v_call: TRBV10-2
clone_size: NA

cdr3_nt: TGTGCCAGCAGTTATGGTCGGGAAGACCCCCTCCACTTT
cdr3_aa: CASSYGREDPLHF
j_call: TRBJ1-6
d_call: NA
v_call: TRBV6-9
clone_size: NA

cdr3_nt: TGTGCCAGCAGCTTTCGCGACACCGGGGAGCTGTTTTTT
cdr3_aa: CASSFRDTGELFF
j_call: TRBJ2-2
d_call: NA
v_call: TRBV5-5
clone_size: NA

cdr3_nt: TGTGCCAGCAGTTTACTCCCCGGACAGGGGTCCTACGAGCAGTACTTC
cdr3_aa: CASSLLPGQGSYEQYF
j_call: TRBJ2-7
d_call: TRBD1
v_call: TRBV28
clone_size: NA

cdr3_nt: TGTGCCAGCAGTTCTCGTATGGTTCTGGCTAGCTCTGGAAACACCATATATTTT
cdr3_aa: CASSSRMVLASSGNTIYF
j_call: TRBJ1-3
d_call: NA
v_call: TRBV6-2/TRBV6-3
clone_size: NA